Listed below are T cell receptor beta chains from one sample, sequenced in a study of CD8 T cells in Susac syndrome. TCRdb re-derived calls from the immunoSEQ multiplex PCR reads in MiXCR, one entry per CDR3 protein. The sample yields some 300,000 distinct CDR3 sequences, 85% seen once. Sequencing was carried out using CD8+ T cells from PBMCs. The receptors here all came from a human donor with multiple sclerosis. The CDR3 runs from the conserved cysteine through the conserved F or W. Fields, in order: clone size, V gene, D gene, J gene, CDR3 protein, CDR3 DNA. The D gene is left open where the match is weak. Only some rows state a clone size, as once, few, many or a class for expanded clones.

.,TRBV14,.,TRBJ2-1,CASSARQGPPYNEQFF,TGTGCCAGCAGCGCAAGACAAGGCCCTCCCTACAATGAGCAGTTCTTC
.,TRBV29-1,TRBD2,TRBJ2-3,CSVVGTSGRASDTQYF,TGCAGCGTTGTCGGGACTAGCGGGAGGGCCTCAGATACGCAGTATTTT
.,TRBV21-1,.,TRBJ2-7,CASSSQGGTGARYF,TGTGCCAGCAGCTCCCAGGGGGGGACTGGGGCGCGGTACTTC
.,TRBV27,TRBD1,TRBJ1-6,CASSPEGAWGYNSPLHF,TGTGCCAGCAGTCCTGAGGGGGCGTGGGGTTATAATTCACCCCTCCACTTT
.,TRBV20-1,TRBD2,TRBJ2-5,CSARAGAYYQETQYF,TGCAGTGCTCGAGCGGGGGCTTATTACCAAGAGACCCAGTACTTC
.,TRBV28,TRBD2,TRBJ2-5,CASRGGTAPMYQETQYF,TGTGCCAGCAGGGGAGGGACGGCTCCTATGTACCAAGAGACCCAGTACTTC
.,TRBV7-3,TRBD2,TRBJ2-1,CASSQVRGGSSYNEQFF,TGTGCCAGCAGCCAAGTCAGAGGCGGGAGCTCCTACAATGAGCAGTTCTTC
.,TRBV20-1,TRBD1,TRBJ2-3,CSARSDRENADTQYF,TGCAGTGCTAGATCTGACAGGGAAAACGCAGATACGCAGTATTTT
.,TRBV5-1,TRBD2,TRBJ2-5,CASSFTSGGQETQYF,TGCGCCAGCAGCTTTACTAGCGGGGGTCAAGAGACCCAGTACTTC
.,TRBV7-6,TRBD2,TRBJ2-2,CASSVDYPSGRRTGELFF,TGTGCCAGCAGCGTAGATTACCCTAGCGGGAGGCGTACCGGGGAGCTGTTTTTT
.,TRBV7-3,.,TRBJ1-2,CASSEHYGYTF,TGTGCCAGCAGCGAACACTATGGCTACACCTTC
.,TRBV7-9,TRBD2,TRBJ2-7,CASSPAAGERSHEQYF,TGTGCCAGCAGCCCTGCGGCGGGAGAACGTTCCCACGAGCAGTACTTC
.,TRBV7-3,TRBD2,TRBJ2-2,CASSSGLRSSKTGELFF,TGTGCCAGCAGCTCGGGACTAAGGTCTTCGAAGACCGGGGAGCTGTTTTTT
.,TRBV27,TRBD2,TRBJ2-1,CASSRASGSRNEQFF,TGTGCCAGCAGTAGGGCTAGCGGGAGTCGAAATGAGCAGTTCTTC
few,TRBV3-1,.,TRBJ2-7,CASSQDVGSYEQYF,TGTGCCAGCAGCCAGGACGTAGGAAGCTACGAGCAGTACTTC
.,TRBV6-1,.,TRBJ2-3,CASSIGTDTQYF,TGTGCCAGCAGTATCGGGACAGATACGCAGTATTTT
.,TRBV28,.,TRBJ2-5,CASSLGQGRRETQYF,TGTGCCAGCAGTTTAGGGCAGGGCAGGAGGGAGACCCAGTACTTC
.,TRBV28,.,TRBJ2-3,CASSLDFTTDTQYF,TGTGCCAGCAGCCTGGACTTCACCACAGATACGCAGTATTTT
.,TRBV3-1,TRBD2,TRBJ2-7,CASSHLAGGPIEQYF,TGTGCCAGCAGCCACCTAGCGGGAGGGCCGATCGAGCAGTACTTC
.,TRBV7-9,TRBD1,TRBJ2-7,CASSPAGTGLYEQYF,TGTGCCAGCAGCCCAGCCGGGACAGGCCTCTACGAGCAGTACTTC
.,TRBV20-1,.,TRBJ2-5,CSVLTGQEETQYF,TGCAGTGTCTTGACAGGTCAGGAAGAGACCCAGTACTTC
few,TRBV19,TRBD1,TRBJ2-7,CASSIGQGKASEQYF,TGTGCCAGTAGTATCGGACAGGGGAAAGCGTCCGAGCAGTACTTC
.,TRBV14,.,TRBJ2-7,CASSPPGLRGSYEQYF,TGTGCCAGCAGCCCGCCGGGCCTGAGGGGCTCCTACGAGCAGTACTTC
.,TRBV7-9,TRBD2,TRBJ2-7,CASSPRTSGLYEQYF,TGTGCCAGCAGCCCTCGGACTAGCGGGTTATACGAGCAGTACTTC
.,TRBV14,.,TRBJ2-1,CASSQPEASAYNEQFF,TGTGCCAGCAGCCAACCCGAGGCTAGCGCTTACAATGAGCAGTTCTTC
.,TRBV2,.,TRBJ1-6,CASSEGLLNNSPLHF,TGTGCCAGCAGTGAAGGTCTCTTGAATAATTCACCCCTCCACTTT
few,TRBV9,TRBD2,TRBJ2-1,CASSVVAGSNEQFF,TGTGCCAGCAGCGTAGTAGCGGGTTCTAATGAGCAGTTCTTC
.,TRBV7-9,.,TRBJ2-4,CASSLNSDSRGIQYF,TGTGCCAGCAGCTTAAATTCAGACTCCAGGGGCATTCAGTACTTC
.,TRBV27,.,TRBJ1-6,CASSLHGRLNSPLHF,TGTGCCAGCAGTTTACATGGCAGGTTGAATTCACCCCTCCACTTT
.,TRBV28,.,TRBJ1-1,CASSFYISSGEADTEAFF,TGTGCCAGCAGTTTTTACATATCTTCCGGGGAGGCGGACACTGAAGCTTTCTTT
.,TRBV4-1,.,TRBJ2-2,CASSHPGTQPGGELFF,TGCGCCAGCAGCCACCCCGGGACCCAACCGGGGGGGGAGCTGTTTTTT
.,TRBV27,.,TRBJ2-7,CASSLSVTSKQYF,TGTGCCAGCAGTTTATCTGTGACATCAAAGCAGTACTTC
.,TRBV7-9,.,TRBJ1-2,CASSLGQPHGYTF,TGTGCCAGCAGCTTAGGACAGCCCCATGGCTACACCTTC
.,TRBV7-9,TRBD1,TRBJ1-1,CASSLLGQGGDTEAFF,TGTGCCAGCAGCTTATTGGGGCAGGGGGGAGACACTGAAGCTTTCTTT
.,TRBV10-3,TRBD1,TRBJ1-3,CATLYGQGHGNTIYF,TGTGCCACCCTTTACGGACAGGGTCACGGAAACACCATATATTTT
.,TRBV11-2,TRBD2,TRBJ2-5,CASSLDSGGRVTQYF,TGTGCCAGCAGCTTAGATTCGGGGGGACGGGTGACCCAGTACTTC
.,TRBV27,TRBD1,TRBJ2-5,CASSPRQGGWEETQYF,TGTGCCAGCAGTCCCCGACAGGGGGGCTGGGAAGAGACCCAGTACTTC